The T cell receptor beta chain described here comes from a study of vaccination effects on CD4 cells after COVID-19. As for the study in general: Participants completed two doses of the BNT162b2 or mRNA-1273 vaccine.

This clone showed up just a few times. Its target is unknown. Sequencing in the ViraFEST assay came after antigen-specific CD4+ T cells had been expanded with viral peptide pools, which were used to stimulate PBMC. Between days 9 and 11 of culture, CD4+ T cells were separated out. Each vaccine recipient was nucleocapsid antibody negative and had no prior SARS-CoV-2 infection. It was on days 3 and 7 that half the medium was replaced with IL-2 medium. Study-wide results and limits: Pronounced clonal contraction occurred in clones induced by infection and by vaccine late after vaccination. The study dataset contains few convalescent patients and includes no early post-infection timepoints.

The table came from immunoSEQ multiplex PCR; TCRdb's copy has only in-frame clones and leaves some out. The repertoire consists of 20,000 to 25,000 clones, with under 75% occurring once and the leading ten covering over 7.5%. V trimming: 1 base; J trimming: 3 bases; junction bases outside the gene matches: 5. Germline CDR1 and CDR2: ENHRY and SYGVKD. CDR3 size: 15 residues. This chain joins TRBV10-3 and TRBJ2-7; the match to TRBD1 covers 8 bases. This material consisted of CD4+ T cells from PBMCs cultured with HCoV-NL63 spike peptides, taken before COVID-19 vaccination. This receptor was taken from a human donor who received a COVID-19 vaccine. The CDR3 loop is CAISEFRTGNYEQYF. As DNA, the CDR3 is TGTGCCATCAGTGAGTTTCGGACAGGGAACTACGAGCAGTACTTC.